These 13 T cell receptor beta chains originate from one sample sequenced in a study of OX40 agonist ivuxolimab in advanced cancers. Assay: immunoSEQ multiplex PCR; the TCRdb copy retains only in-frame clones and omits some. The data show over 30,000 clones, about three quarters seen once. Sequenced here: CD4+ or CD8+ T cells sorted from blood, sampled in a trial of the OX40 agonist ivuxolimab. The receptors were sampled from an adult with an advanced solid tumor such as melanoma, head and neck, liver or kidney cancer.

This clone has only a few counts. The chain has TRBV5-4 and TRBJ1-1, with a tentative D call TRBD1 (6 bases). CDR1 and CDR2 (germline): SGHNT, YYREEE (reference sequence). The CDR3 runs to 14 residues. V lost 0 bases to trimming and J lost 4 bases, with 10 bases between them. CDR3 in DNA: TGTGCCAGCAGCTTGGACAGGGCGGGCACTGAAGCTTTCTTT. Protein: CASSLDRAGTEAFF.

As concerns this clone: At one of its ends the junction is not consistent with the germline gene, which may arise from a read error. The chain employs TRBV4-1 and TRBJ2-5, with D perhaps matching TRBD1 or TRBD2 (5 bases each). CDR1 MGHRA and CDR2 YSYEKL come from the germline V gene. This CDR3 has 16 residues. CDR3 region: CASSQAGSGSQGTQYF. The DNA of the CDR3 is TGCGCCAGCAGCCAAGCAGGGTCGGGGAGTCAAGGGACCCAGTACTTC.

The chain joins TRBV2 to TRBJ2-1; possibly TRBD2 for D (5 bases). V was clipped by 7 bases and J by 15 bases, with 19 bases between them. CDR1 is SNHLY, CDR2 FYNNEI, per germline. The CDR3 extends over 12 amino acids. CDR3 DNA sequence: TGTGCCAGCAAGTCGAACTCTTGGAGGTTGTTCTTC. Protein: CASKSNSWRLFF.

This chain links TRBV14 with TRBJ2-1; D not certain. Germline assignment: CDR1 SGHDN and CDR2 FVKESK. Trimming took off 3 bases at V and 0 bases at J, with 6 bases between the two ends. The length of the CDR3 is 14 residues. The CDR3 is CASSQLSSYNEQFF. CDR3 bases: TGTGCCAGCAGCCAGCTCTCCTCCTACAATGAGCAGTTCTTC. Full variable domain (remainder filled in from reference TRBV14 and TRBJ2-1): EAGVTQFPSHSVIEKGQTVTLRCDPISGHDNLYWYRRVMGKEIKFLLHFVKESKQDESGMPNNRFLAERTGGTYSTLKVQPAELEDSGVYFCASSQLSSYNEQFFGPGTRLTVL.

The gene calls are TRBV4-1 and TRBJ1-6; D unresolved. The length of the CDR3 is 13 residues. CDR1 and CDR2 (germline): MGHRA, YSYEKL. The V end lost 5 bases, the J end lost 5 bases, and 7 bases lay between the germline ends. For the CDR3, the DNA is TGCGCCAGCAGCAGACGGAATAATTCACCCCTCCACTTT. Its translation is CASSRRNNSPLHF.

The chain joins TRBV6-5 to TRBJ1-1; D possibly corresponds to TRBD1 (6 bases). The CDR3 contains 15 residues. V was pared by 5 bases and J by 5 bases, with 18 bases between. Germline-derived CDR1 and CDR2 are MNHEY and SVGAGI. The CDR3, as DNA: TGTGCCAGCAGTCTCGTGACAGGTAGAGGAACTGAAGCTTTCTTT. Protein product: CASSLVTGRGTEAFF.

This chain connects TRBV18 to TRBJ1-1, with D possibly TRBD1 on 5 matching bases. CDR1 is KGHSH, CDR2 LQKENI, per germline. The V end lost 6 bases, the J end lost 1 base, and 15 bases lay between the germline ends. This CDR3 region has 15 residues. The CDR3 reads CASSLRQGKNTEAFF. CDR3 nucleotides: TGTGCCAGCTCGCTACGTCAGGGAAAGAACACTGAAGCTTTCTTT.

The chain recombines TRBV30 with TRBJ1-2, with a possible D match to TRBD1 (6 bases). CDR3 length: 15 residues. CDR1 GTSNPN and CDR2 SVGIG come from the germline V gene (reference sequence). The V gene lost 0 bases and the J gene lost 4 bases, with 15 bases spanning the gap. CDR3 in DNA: TGTGCCTGGAGTGTACGGCCCCAAGGGGGCTATGGCTACACCTTC. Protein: CAWSVRPQGGYGYTF. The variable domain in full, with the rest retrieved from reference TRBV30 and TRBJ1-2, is SQTIHQWPATLVQPVGSPLSLECTVEGTSNPNLYWYRQAAGRGLQLLFYSVGIGQISSEVPQNLSASRPQDRQFILSSKKLLLSDSGFYLCAWSVRPQGGYGYTFGSGTRLTVV.

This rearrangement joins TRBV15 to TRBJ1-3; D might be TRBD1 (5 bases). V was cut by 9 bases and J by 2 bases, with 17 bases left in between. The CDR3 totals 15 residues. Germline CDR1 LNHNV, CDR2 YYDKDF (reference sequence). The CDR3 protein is CATGWGHSAGNTIYF. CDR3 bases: TGTGCCACTGGGTGGGGCCATAGCGCTGGAAACACCATATATTTT.

The CDR3 is CSVYGGITDTQYF. DNA of the CDR3: TGCAGCGTTTATGGGGGGATCACAGATACGCAGTATTTT. The chain recombines TRBV29-1 with TRBJ2-3; weak D call: TRBD2 (6 bases). The CDR3 loop spans 13 amino acids. V lost 5 bases, J lost 2 bases, and 11 bases lay in between. Germline values: CDR1 SQVTM, CDR2 ANQGSEA.

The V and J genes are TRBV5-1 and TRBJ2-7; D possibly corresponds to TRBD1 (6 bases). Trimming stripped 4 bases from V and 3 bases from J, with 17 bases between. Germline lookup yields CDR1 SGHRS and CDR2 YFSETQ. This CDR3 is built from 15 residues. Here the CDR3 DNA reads TGCGCCAGCAGCCTTGGCAGGGGCAATCTCTACGAGCAGTACTTC. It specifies CASSLGRGNLYEQYF.

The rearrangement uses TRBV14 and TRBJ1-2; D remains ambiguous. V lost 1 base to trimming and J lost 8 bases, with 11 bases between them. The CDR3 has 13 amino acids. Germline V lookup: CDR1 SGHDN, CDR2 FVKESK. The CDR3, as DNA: TGTGCCAGCAGCCAAGGGTTAGTCGGGGGCTACACCTTC. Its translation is CASSQGLVGGYTF.

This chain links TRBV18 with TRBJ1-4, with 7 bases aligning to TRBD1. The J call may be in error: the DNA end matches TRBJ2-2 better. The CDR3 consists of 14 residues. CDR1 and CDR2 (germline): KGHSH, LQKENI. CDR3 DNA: TGTGCCAGCTCCCCGGGGACAGCTAACAAGGAGCTGTTTTTT. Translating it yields CASSPGTANKELFF.